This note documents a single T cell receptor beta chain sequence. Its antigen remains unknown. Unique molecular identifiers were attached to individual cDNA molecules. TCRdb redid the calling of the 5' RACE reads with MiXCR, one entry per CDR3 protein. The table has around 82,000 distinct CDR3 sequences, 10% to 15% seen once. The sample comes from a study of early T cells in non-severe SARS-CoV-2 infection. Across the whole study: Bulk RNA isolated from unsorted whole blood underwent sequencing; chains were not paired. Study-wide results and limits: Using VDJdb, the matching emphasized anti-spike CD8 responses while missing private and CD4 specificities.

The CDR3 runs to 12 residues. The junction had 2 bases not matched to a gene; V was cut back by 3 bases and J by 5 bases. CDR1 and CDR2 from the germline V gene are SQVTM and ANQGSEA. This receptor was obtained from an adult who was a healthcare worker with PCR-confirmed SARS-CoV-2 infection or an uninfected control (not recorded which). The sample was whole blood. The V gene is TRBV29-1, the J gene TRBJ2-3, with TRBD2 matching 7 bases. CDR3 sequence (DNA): TGCAGCGTTGATGTAGCGGGAGATACGCAGTATTTT. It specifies CSVDVAGDTQYF.